A selection of T cell receptor beta chains follows, all from one sample in a study of T-cell memory formation after mild COVID-19. From the 5' RACE reads, TCRdb called clonotypes with MiXCR, one entry per CDR3 protein. The sample carries under 40,000 distinct CDR3 sequences, about 6.1% recorded once. The sample comprised PBMCs or a T cell subset sorted from them (not recorded which). Source of these receptors: an adult who had mild COVID-19 (a few samples of this study predate the infection). Cell type and time point are not known. Each CDR3 is given without its conserved first and last residue.

v_call: TRBV20-1
cdr3_aa: SADSGSAKNIQY

v_call: TRBV6-1
cdr3_aa: ASSENSKGTQY

v_call: TRBV4-2
cdr3_aa: ASSHDQGPYGYT

v_call: TRBV7-8
cdr3_aa: ASSSSRTPLH

v_call: TRBV5-1
cdr3_aa: ASSLARTYGETQY

v_call: TRBV12-3/TRBV12-4
cdr3_aa: ASSPPIMMISYNEQF

v_call: TRBV15
cdr3_aa: ATSRDKIRGT

v_call: TRBV5-4
cdr3_aa: ASSLEGGPRGEQF

v_call: TRBV7-8
cdr3_aa: ASSSPHLSYEQY

v_call: TRBV3-1
cdr3_aa: ASSQVGTMPRGNEAF

v_call: TRBV28
cdr3_aa: ASSLSRGTFNSPLH

v_call: TRBV4-2
cdr3_aa: ASSQAAGLAGASNEQF

v_call: TRBV6-5
cdr3_aa: ASSYGGGGGELF

v_call: TRBV18
cdr3_aa: ASSPSRQGNGYT

v_call: TRBV7-2
cdr3_aa: ASSLAHRETQY

v_call: TRBV7-9
cdr3_aa: ASSLGSSQPQH

v_call: TRBV5-5
cdr3_aa: ASSLTSTTGELF

v_call: TRBV13
cdr3_aa: ASSYYRQGSYNEQF

v_call: TRBV12-3/TRBV12-4
cdr3_aa: ASSSQGYGYT

v_call: TRBV12-3/TRBV12-4
cdr3_aa: ASSFSPGDLNTEAF

v_call: TRBV7-7
cdr3_aa: ASSLAGHSGANVLT

v_call: TRBV7-2
cdr3_aa: ASSPSGTGGLGEQY

v_call: TRBV7-9
cdr3_aa: ASTFSQGQGYT

v_call: TRBV7-9
cdr3_aa: ASSFLTGVPAEAF

v_call: TRBV6-2/TRBV6-3
cdr3_aa: ASSTRLAGAYNEQF

v_call: TRBV7-6
cdr3_aa: ASSLERGPRGNQPQH

v_call: TRBV7-9
cdr3_aa: ASSPQTGAWYEQY

v_call: TRBV18
cdr3_aa: ASSPVLNSYEQY

v_call: TRBV7-2
cdr3_aa: ASSPSVSGTDTQY